This entry features one T cell receptor beta chain sequence. TCRdb keeps only in-frame clones here, not all; method: immunoSEQ multiplex PCR. The table has under 100,000 clones, 80% to 90% seen once. The length of the CDR3 is 14 residues. Germline CDR1 MNHEY, CDR2 SVGAGI. Deletions cut 6 bases from V and 0 bases from J, with 9 bases between. The data derive from a study of technical replicates of blood from a handful of donors. The origin of this receptor is a human donor in good health. Some clones in this sample may be carry-over from other donors' samples. The material sequenced was PBMCs. The V and J genes are TRBV6-5 and TRBJ2-4; no clear D gene. This CDR3 is CASRPRIAKNIQYF. As DNA, the CDR3 is TGTGCCAGCAGACCCAGAATAGCCAAAAACATTCAGTACTTC.